This passage covers 12 T cell receptor beta chains from one sample sequenced in a study of blood T cell repertoires in COVID-19. The table came from immunoSEQ multiplex PCR; TCRdb's copy has only in-frame clones and leaves some out. The data show about 81,000 clones, with 84% seen just once and around 12% held by the top ten. Sequencing input: peripheral blood. The receptors were gathered from a human donor in a cohort sampled during active COVID-19.

This chain joins TRBV6-1 and TRBJ1-5, with a weak D call TRBD1 (6 bases). The germline V and J ends were trimmed by 1 base and 5 bases, with 9 bases remaining between them. Germline V gives CDR1 MNHNS, CDR2 SASEGT. The length of the CDR3 is 14 residues. Written as DNA, the CDR3 is TGTGCCAGCAGTGAAGAAGGGGGAGATCAGCCCCAGCATTTT. Protein product: CASSEEGGDQPQHF.

The chain carries TRBV5-4 and TRBJ1-1; weak D call: TRBD1 (6 bases). V lost 3 bases, J lost 1 base, and 22 bases lay in between. The germline V gene has CDR1 SGHNT and CDR2 YYREEE (reference sequence). CDR3 length: 18 residues. The CDR3 protein is CASSSRLGQGEKNTEAFF. DNA for the CDR3: TGTGCCAGCAGCTCACGGCTGGGACAAGGAGAAAAGAACACTGAAGCTTTCTTT.

The V and J genes are TRBV28 and TRBJ2-7; a possible D gene is TRBD1 (6 bases). The CDR3 length is 14 residues. Trimming shortened V by 2 bases and J by 7 bases, and 15 bases separated the two germline ends. Germline-derived CDR1 and CDR2 are MDHEN and SYDVKM. DNA of the CDR3: TGTGCCAGCAGTTTAAGGGCGCCCGGGACAGAGCAGTACTTC. It is translated as CASSLRAPGTEQYF.

This clone was seen more than once but under ten times. This sequence joins TRBV6-5 and TRBJ2-7, with unresolved D. The CDR3 runs to 14 residues. Deletions cut 7 bases from V and 0 bases from J, with 13 bases between. Germline CDR1 and CDR2: MNHEY and SVGAGI. CDR3 bases: TGTGCCAGCAAGAGACTCACCGACTCCTACGAGCAGTACTTC. Translating gives CASKRLTDSYEQYF.

This sequence joins TRBV7-6 and TRBJ1-5; the match to TRBD1 covers 7 bases. Per germline, CDR1 SGHVS and CDR2 FNYEAQ. V was clipped by 6 bases and J by 6 bases; unmatched bases: 5. This CDR3 has 13 residues. The CDR3 region is CASSTGVFQPQHF. In nucleotides, the CDR3 is TGTGCCAGCAGTACAGGGGTTTTTCAGCCCCAGCATTTT.

The genes are TRBV4-2 and TRBJ1-1; 11 bases are shared with TRBD1. The CDR3 length is 17 residues. Germline trimming cut 4 bases from V and 7 bases from J; bases unmatched to any gene: 14. The germline V gene has CDR1 LGHNA and CDR2 YNFKEQ. This chain's CDR3 is CASSPGQGASTAYEAFF. DNA of the CDR3: TGTGCCAGCAGCCCTGGACAGGGGGCGTCTACAGCATATGAAGCTTTCTTT.

Here the CDR3 reads CASSQDRSQQYF. The CDR3 DNA reads as TGTGCCAGCAGCCAAGACAGGTCCCAGCAGTACTTC. This chain connects TRBV14 to TRBJ2-7; D not resolved. The ends were cut back, 0 bases at V and 8 bases at J, with 8 bases in the middle. The CDR3 runs to 12 residues. Germline V gene lookup returns CDR1 SGHDN and CDR2 FVKESK.

The chain carries TRBV7-3 and TRBJ2-5; possibly TRBD1 for D (6 bases). The length of the CDR3 is 14 residues. V was shortened by 6 bases and J by 1 base, with 12 bases between the two germline ends. The germline CDR1 and CDR2 sequences are SGHTA and FQGTGA. The CDR3 reads CASSKEGGQETQYF. The CDR3 coding sequence is TGTGCCAGCAGTAAAGAAGGGGGCCAAGAGACCCAGTACTTC.

J is TRBJ1-2 and V is TRBV27; TRBD1 matches at 7 bases. This CDR3 contains 14 residues. The trim removed 4 bases at V and 8 bases at J, leaving 10 bases unmatched. Germline CDR1 MNHEY, CDR2 SMNVEV (reference sequence). This CDR3 reads CASSSYRGSWGYTF. The CDR3 DNA is TGTGCCAGCAGTTCCTACAGGGGTTCGTGGGGCTACACCTTC.

The chain joins TRBV27 to TRBJ1-6; possibly TRBD1 for D (5 bases). The V and J ends lost 4 bases and 4 bases respectively, with 11 bases between them. Germline CDR1 MNHEY, CDR2 SMNVEV (reference sequence). CDR3 length equals 15 residues. Written as DNA, the CDR3 is TGTGCCAGCAGTTCCCGACAGTCTTATAATTCACCCCTCCACTTT. It translates to CASSSRQSYNSPLHF.

This clone was observed a handful of times. The chain is built from TRBV7-9 and TRBJ1-3; D call uncertain. This CDR3 region has 15 residues. V was cut by 1 base and J by 0 bases, with 7 bases left in between. In germline, CDR1 is SEHNR, CDR2 FQNEAQ (reference sequence). CDR3 loop: CASSLEWSSGNTIYF. The CDR3 DNA sequence: TGTGCCAGCAGCTTAGAGTGGAGCTCTGGAAACACCATATATTTT.

The chain links TRBV5-1 to TRBJ1-1; maybe TRBD1 (6 bases). The CDR3 is 15 residues long. Germline CDR1 SGHRS, CDR2 YFSETQ. V lost 0 bases to trimming and J lost 5 bases, with 14 bases between them. Here the CDR3 reads CASSLVGGMGTEAFF. In DNA form, the CDR3 reads TGCGCCAGCAGCTTGGTAGGGGGAATGGGGACTGAAGCTTTCTTT.